Below, one T cell receptor beta chain is given with its context. The antigen is undetermined. This record comes from a study of shared clonotypes between healthy human individuals. Each cell subset's genomic DNA was divided evenly among several immunoSEQ plates. The input for sorted-subset replicate PCRs was approximately 200 ng DNA, about 29,000 T cell genomes. Sequenced by immunoSEQ multiplex PCR; TCRdb stores in-frame clones only, minus some. The sample has 850,000 to 1,100,000 clones, approximately 80% seen once; the top ten hold more than 0.85%. Study observations and caveats: Naive subsets tended to show greater estimated richness than memory subsets.

Healthy adults negative for HIV, lacking recent acute infections or vaccinations, served as donors. The CDR3 is 16 residues long. Germline V CDR1 and CDR2: SNHLY, FYNNEI. The ends were cut back, 11 bases at V and 3 bases at J, with 23 bases in the middle. The genes are TRBV2 and TRBJ2-1, with a tentative D call TRBD1 (6 bases). Sequencing used memory CD4+ T cells from PBMCs. Subset reported: CD45RA-negative fraction. The receptor was derived from a man younger than 35 in good health. Some clones in this sample may be carry-over from other donors' samples. In nucleotides, the CDR3 is TGTGCCGCCAGTGGGTCTCGGGACACCGGCTACAATGAGCAGTTCTTC. It specifies CAASGSRDTGYNEQFF.